What follows is one TCR beta chain and its context. What it recognizes is unknown. This entry is derived from a study of cytomegalovirus exposure and HLA in healthy donors. The CDR3 runs to 16 residues. Germline V gives CDR1 SGDLS, CDR2 YYNGEE. Trimming removed 0 bases at V and 6 bases at J, with 15 bases between. Profiled with immunoSEQ multiplex PCR; TCRdb holds only in-frame clones, not every one. The sample records fewer than 200,000 clones, about 90% being singletons. The study's findings and limits: It was reported that the classifier diagnosed cytomegalovirus status with high specificity and sensitivity in both the original and validation cohorts. In vitro, a few CMV-associated chains proved specific for CMV antigens. According to the study, roughly 160 TCR beta chains were cytomegalovirus-associated. Subsequent analysis found a tendency for first-cohort TCR clusters to co-occur within the 120 validation repertoires.

The specimen sequenced was PBMCs. The rearrangement joins TRBV9 to TRBJ2-2; tentative D call: TRBD2 (6 bases). The clonotype was recovered from a young woman in good health and CMV-seropositive. The CDR3 region is CASSVEGLQLAGELFF. For the CDR3, the DNA is TGTGCCAGCAGCGTAGAGGGACTCCAGTTGGCCGGGGAGCTGTTTTTT. Full variable domain (outside the CDR3, taken from reference TRBV9 and TRBJ2-2): DSGVTQTPKHLITATGQRVTLRCSPRSGDLSVYWYQQSLDQGLQFLIQYYNGEERAKGNILERFSAQQFPDLHSELNLSSLELGDSALYFCASSVEGLQLAGELFFGEGSRLTVL.